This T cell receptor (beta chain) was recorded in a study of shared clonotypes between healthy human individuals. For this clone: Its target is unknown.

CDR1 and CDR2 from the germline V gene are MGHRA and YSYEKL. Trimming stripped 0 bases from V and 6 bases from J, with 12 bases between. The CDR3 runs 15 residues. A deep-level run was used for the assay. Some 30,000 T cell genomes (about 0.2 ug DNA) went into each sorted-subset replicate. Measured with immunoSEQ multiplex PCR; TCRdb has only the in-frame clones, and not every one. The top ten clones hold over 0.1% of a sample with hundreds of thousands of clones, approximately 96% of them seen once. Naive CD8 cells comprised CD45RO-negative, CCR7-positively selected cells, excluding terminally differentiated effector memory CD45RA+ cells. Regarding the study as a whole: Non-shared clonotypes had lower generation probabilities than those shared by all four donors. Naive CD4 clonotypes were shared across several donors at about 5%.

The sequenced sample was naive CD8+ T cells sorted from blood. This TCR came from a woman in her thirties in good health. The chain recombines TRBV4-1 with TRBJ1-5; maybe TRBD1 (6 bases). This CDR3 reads CASSQDGGGSQPQHF. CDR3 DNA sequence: TGCGCCAGCAGCCAAGATGGAGGGGGGAGTCAGCCCCAGCATTTT.